The 10 T cell receptor beta chains reported below all come from one sample, sequenced in a study of CD8 T cells in acute hepatitis C reinfection. Findings and limits, study-wide: TRBV04 and TRBV06 were preferentially used in all groups, not explained by naive pool overrepresentation.

Sample time point: acute HCV infection, within 168 days of estimated infection date. Sequencing of hepatitis C virus-specific cells was done ex vivo rather than after in vitro expansion. Some clones are missing from TCRdb's copy, which holds only in-frame ones; the method was immunoSEQ multiplex PCR. Among a few thousand clones listed, around 41% were seen once. The sample consisted of HCV NS3-1073 tetramer-sorted CD8+ T cells from PBMCs, taken during acute infection. These receptors were obtained from a man aged 25 to 40 with chronic hepatitis C.

This rearrangement joins TRBV18 to TRBJ1-4; TRBD1 matches 7 bases. Germline CDR1 is KGHSH and CDR2 is LQKENI. With 3 bases clipped from V and 4 bases from J, the junction kept 8 bases outside the gene matches. The CDR3 has 16 residues. The CDR3 DNA is TGTGCCAGCTCACCCGCAGACAGGGATCTTAATGAAAAACTGTTTTTT. Translated: CASSPADRDLNEKLFF.

A word on this clone: A much larger clone differs by one base, so this may be a read error. In the same sample, other DNA sequences code for this CDR3. The chain links TRBV11-2 to TRBJ1-1; 7 bases are a match to TRBD1. Germline CDR1 reads SGHAT; CDR2 reads FQNNGV. The trim removed 0 bases at V and 7 bases at J, leaving 8 bases unmatched. The CDR3 covers 15 residues. CDR3 nucleotide sequence: TGTGCCAGCAGCTTAGAGGCAGGGGGTTGGGGTGAAGCTTTCTTT. Residues: CASSLEAGGWGEAFF.

By sample fraction, this clone is medium-sized. The identical CDR3 is also encoded by other nucleotide sequences in the sample. This rearrangement joins TRBV4-2 to TRBJ2-7; 9 bases are a match to TRBD2. V was pared by 0 bases and J by 2 bases, with 5 bases of the junction left unmatched. The CDR3 consists of 16 residues. CDR1 and CDR2 (germline): LGHNA, YNFKEQ. The CDR3 loop is CASSQEASGAPYEQYF. The CDR3 nucleotides are TGTGCCAGCAGCCAAGAGGCTAGCGGGGCCCCCTACGAGCAGTACTTC.

This clone rates as medium-sized. J is TRBJ1-2 and V is TRBV4-2; 10 bases match TRBD1. The germline V gene has CDR1 LGHNA and CDR2 YNFKEQ. The J segment lost 7 bases and the V segment lost 3 bases, leaving 14 bases of the junction unmatched. This CDR3 is built from 17 residues. The CDR3 nucleotides are TGTGCCAGCAGCCAGGAGGTACCGGGACAGGGGATCAGTGGCTACACCTTC. Its translation: CASSQEVPGQGISGYTF.

This clone is deemed medium-sized (0.01 to 0.1%). This chain connects TRBV13 to TRBJ2-5; 12 bases line up with TRBD2. Germline V lookup: CDR1 PRHDT, CDR2 FYEKMQ (reference sequence). V was pared by 5 bases and J by 0 bases, with 7 bases of the junction left unmatched. The CDR3 is 17 amino acids. The CDR3 is CASSQTTSGGYQETQYF. The CDR3 bases are TGTGCCAGCAGCCAAACGACTAGCGGGGGATACCAAGAGACCCAGTACTTC.

This chain's CDR3 is CASSQVPGLAGGGDTQYF. The CDR3 DNA sequence: TGTGCCAGCAGCCAAGTCCCCGGGCTAGCGGGAGGAGGAGATACGCAGTATTTT. The V and J genes are TRBV4-2 and TRBJ2-3, with TRBD2 matching 11 bases. This CDR3 spans 18 amino acids. CDR1 is LGHNA, CDR2 YNFKEQ, per germline. Trimming removed 1 base from V and 5 bases from J; junction bases left unmatched: 11.

This clone was counted between two and nine times. Other nucleotide sequences in the sample specify the same CDR3. The rearrangement links TRBV4-3 to TRBJ2-2, with no clear D. Deletions cut 0 bases from V and 6 bases from J, with 11 bases between. CDR3 length: 15 amino acids. Per germline, CDR1 LGHNA and CDR2 YSLEER. CDR3 nucleotide sequence: TGCGCCAGCAGCCAAGAAGTCGGCGCGCCCGGGGAGCTGTTTTTT. Residues: CASSQEVGAPGELFF.

The chain carries TRBV4-2 and TRBJ2-2, with TRBD2 identical over 12 bases. This CDR3 contains 17 residues. The ends lost 0 bases at V and 7 bases at J; junction bases unmatched: 6. Germline V gene data show CDR1 as LGHNA and CDR2 as YNFKEQ. CDR3 DNA: TGTGCCAGCAGCCAAGAGACTAGCGGGGGTAATTACGGGGAGCTGTTTTTT. Translation gives CASSQETSGGNYGELFF.

This rearrangement joins TRBV10-2 to TRBJ2-7; 15 bases align to TRBD2. The J segment lost 3 bases and the V segment lost 10 bases, leaving 13 bases of the junction unmatched. This CDR3 has 17 amino acids. Per germline, CDR1 WSHSY and CDR2 SAAADI. The DNA for the CDR3 is TGCGCCACGCCGCCGGGACTAGCGGGAGGCCCTCACTACGAGCAGTACTTC. Translating gives CATPPGLAGGPHYEQYF.

This chain connects TRBV11-2 to TRBJ2-5, with D possibly matching TRBD2 (7 bases). The CDR3 runs to 15 residues. CDR1 is SGHAT, CDR2 FQNNGV, per germline. Trimming pared 3 bases from V and 7 bases from J, leaving 18 bases between. The CDR3 here is CASSFEGGGWGTQYF. The CDR3 region has the DNA TGTGCCAGCAGCTTTGAGGGGGGGGGCTGGGGGACCCAGTACTTC. The whole variable domain, filled in from reference TRBV11-2 and TRBJ2-5, reads EAGVAQSPRYKIIEKRQSVAFWCNPISGHATLYWYQQILGQGPKLLIQFQNNGVVDDSQLPKDRFSAERLKGVDSTLKIQPAKLEDSAVYLCASSFEGGGWGTQYFGPGTRLLVL.